Listed below are T cell receptor beta chains from one sample, sequenced in a study of blood T cell repertoires in COVID-19. Profiled with immunoSEQ multiplex PCR; TCRdb holds only in-frame clones, not every one. Among roughly 250,000 clones listed, 82% were seen once. The sequenced sample consisted of peripheral blood. These receptors originate from a woman in her 70s with acute or convalescent COVID-19. The CDR3 runs from the conserved cysteine through the conserved F or W. The D gene is left open where the match is weak. Only some rows state a clone size, as once, few, many or a class for expanded clones.

>NA|TRBV10-3|TRBJ1-1|NA
CAIRPLGTLSTEAFF
TGTGCCATCCGACCTTTGGGGACATTGTCCACTGAAGCTTTCTTT
>NA|TRBV20-1|TRBJ2-4|NA
CSASDSQTLAKNIQYF
TGCAGTGCTAGTGACAGTCAAACCCTAGCCAAAAACATTCAGTACTTC
>NA|TRBV7-2|TRBJ2-7|TRBD1
CASSLTGTVVYEQYF
TGTGCCAGCAGCTTAACGGGGACAGTCGTCTACGAGCAGTACTTC
>NA|TRBV9|TRBJ1-1|NA
CASKAGEITEAFF
TGTGCCAGCAAGGCAGGGGAAATCACTGAAGCTTTCTTT
>once|TRBV5-1|TRBJ1-1|NA
CASSLKIRGGVTEAFF
TGCGCCAGCAGCTTGAAAATCAGGGGCGGTGTTACTGAAGCTTTCTTT
>NA|TRBV28|TRBJ1-1|TRBD1
CASSPGGGGGYEAFF
TGTGCCAGCAGTCCGGGTGGAGGGGGCGGCTATGAAGCTTTCTTT
>NA|TRBV5-1|TRBJ2-1|TRBD2
CASSNKLAGSYNEQFF
TGCGCCAGCAGCAACAAACTAGCGGGGAGTTACAATGAGCAGTTCTTC
>NA|TRBV29-1|TRBJ1-1|NA
CSVTTGGSVNTEAFF
TGCAGCGTCACGACTGGTGGGTCAGTTAACACTGAAGCTTTCTTT
>NA|TRBV4-3|TRBJ1-1|TRBD1
CASSPHLDRAQTEAFF
TGCGCCAGCAGCCCCCACCTCGACAGGGCGCAGACTGAAGCTTTCTTT
>NA|TRBV19|TRBJ1-1|NA
CASSPQGFMNTEAFF
TGTGCCAGTAGCCCCCAGGGATTTATGAACACTGAAGCTTTCTTT
>NA|TRBV15|TRBJ2-6|NA
CATSSWGGANVLTF
TGTGCCACCTCTAGCTGGGGTGGGGCCAACGTCCTGACTTTC
>NA|TRBV2|TRBJ2-5|TRBD1
CASSGRTGGGETQYF
TGTGCCAGCAGTGGGAGGACAGGGGGCGGAGAGACCCAGTACTTC
>many|TRBV10-3|TRBJ1-2|NA
CAITPSPGDGYTF
TGTGCCATCACTCCCTCCCCGGGGGATGGCTACACCTTC
>NA|TRBV7-2|TRBJ1-5|TRBD1
CASSYRGDQPQHF
TGTGCCAGCAGTTACAGGGGCGATCAGCCCCAGCATTTT
>NA|TRBV20-1|TRBJ1-2|TRBD1
CSPVGQRGYTF
TGCAGTCCTGTGGGACAGCGGGGCTACACCTTC
>NA|TRBV24-1|TRBJ1-1|NA
CATGPGRGNTEAFF
TGTGCCACCGGCCCGGGAAGAGGAAACACTGAAGCTTTCTTT
>NA|TRBV29-1|TRBJ2-7|NA
CSVEDRINDSSYEQYF
TGCAGCGTTGAAGACCGAATAAATGACAGCAGCTACGAGCAGTACTTC